Described below is a single T cell receptor (beta chain) sequence and its context. Its antigen is unknown. The treatment here: approximately nine-day PBMC culture with coronavirus spike peptide pools or control peptides (ViraFEST assay). An Oncomine TCR Beta short-read assay was used to sequence the DNA from cultured CD4+ T cells. TCRdb processed the PCR reads anew with MiXCR; each CDR3 protein has one entry. Of more than 15,000 distinct CDR3 sequences listed, about 40% are singletons. V was cut by 5 bases and J by 7 bases, with 15 bases left in between. The CDR3 extends over 14 amino acids. In germline, CDR1 is LNHDA, CDR2 SQIVND (reference sequence). The data originate from a study of vaccination and CD4 T cells after COVID-19. Whole-study context: Once diagnosed, patients had post-COVID samples drawn a median 101 days later (range 35 to 161). Each control was exposed to a CEFX pool, an HIV-1 Nef pool, or no peptide at all. Overall study findings and caveats: There were relatively few convalescent patients studied, and there were no early post-infection timepoints.

The chain is built from TRBV19 and TRBJ1-5; D ambiguous. The sample comprised CD4+ T cells from blood, cultured in vitro. The origin of this receptor is a human donor who had recovered from COVID-19. CDR3 sequence reads: CASSLWVVGQPQHF. CDR3 coding DNA: TGTGCCAGTAGTCTCTGGGTTGTGGGACAGCCCCAGCATTTT.